This T cell receptor beta chain was identified in a study of T cells in Graves' hyperthyroidism and ophthalmopathy. CDR3 size: 14 residues. From germline, CDR1 is MGHDK and CDR2 SYGVNS. V was shortened by 2 bases and J by 6 bases, with 12 bases between the two germline ends. Recently diagnosed hyperthyroidism of less than 2 months' duration affected patients aged 18 to 65. Amplification of TCR beta CDR3 regions used RNA as the template. First-round RT-PCR targeting the TCR CDR3 was performed with the HTBI primer set. TCRdb recomputed calls from the multiplex PCR reads with MiXCR, one row per CDR3 protein. The sample includes fewer than 800,000 distinct CDR3 sequences, roughly 15% of them seen just once.

This chain links TRBV25-1 with TRBJ2-3; the D gene could be TRBD1 or TRBD2 (5 bases each). This clonotype originated in a man in his late teens or twenties with Graves' hyperthyroidism. Sequencing was done on a sample of blood. CDR3 nucleotides: TGTGCCAGCAGTGAAGGGGCGGGCTGGGATACGCAGTATTTT. Amino acids: CASSEGAGWDTQYF.